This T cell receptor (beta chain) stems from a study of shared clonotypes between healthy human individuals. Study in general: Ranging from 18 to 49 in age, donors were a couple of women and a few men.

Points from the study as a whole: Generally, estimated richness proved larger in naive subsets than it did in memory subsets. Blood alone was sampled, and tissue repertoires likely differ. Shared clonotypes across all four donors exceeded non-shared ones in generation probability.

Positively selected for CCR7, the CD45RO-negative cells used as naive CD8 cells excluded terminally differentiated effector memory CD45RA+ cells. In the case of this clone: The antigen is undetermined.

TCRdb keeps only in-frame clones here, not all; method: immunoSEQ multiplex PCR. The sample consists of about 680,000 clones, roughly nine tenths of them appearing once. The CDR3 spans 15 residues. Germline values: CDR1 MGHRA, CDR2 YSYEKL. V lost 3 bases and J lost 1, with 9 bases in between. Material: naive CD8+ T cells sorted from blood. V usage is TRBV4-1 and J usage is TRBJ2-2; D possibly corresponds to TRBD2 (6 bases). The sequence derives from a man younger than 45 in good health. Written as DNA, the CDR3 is TGCGCCAGCAGCCATGGGGGGAAGAACACCGGGGAGCTGTTTTTT. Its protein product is CASSHGGKNTGELFF.